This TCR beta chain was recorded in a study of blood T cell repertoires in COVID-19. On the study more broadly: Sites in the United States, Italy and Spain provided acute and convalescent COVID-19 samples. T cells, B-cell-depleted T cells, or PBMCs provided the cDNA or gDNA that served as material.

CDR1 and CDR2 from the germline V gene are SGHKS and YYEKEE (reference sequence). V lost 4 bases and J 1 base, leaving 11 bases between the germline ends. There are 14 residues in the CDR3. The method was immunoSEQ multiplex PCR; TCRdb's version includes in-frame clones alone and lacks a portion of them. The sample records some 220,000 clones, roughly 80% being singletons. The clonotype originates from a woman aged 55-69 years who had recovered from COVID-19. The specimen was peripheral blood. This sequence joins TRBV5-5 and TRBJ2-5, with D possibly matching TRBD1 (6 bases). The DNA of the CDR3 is TGTGCCAGCAGCCCCCGACAGGCCCAAGAGACCCAGTACTTC. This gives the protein CASSPRQAQETQYF.